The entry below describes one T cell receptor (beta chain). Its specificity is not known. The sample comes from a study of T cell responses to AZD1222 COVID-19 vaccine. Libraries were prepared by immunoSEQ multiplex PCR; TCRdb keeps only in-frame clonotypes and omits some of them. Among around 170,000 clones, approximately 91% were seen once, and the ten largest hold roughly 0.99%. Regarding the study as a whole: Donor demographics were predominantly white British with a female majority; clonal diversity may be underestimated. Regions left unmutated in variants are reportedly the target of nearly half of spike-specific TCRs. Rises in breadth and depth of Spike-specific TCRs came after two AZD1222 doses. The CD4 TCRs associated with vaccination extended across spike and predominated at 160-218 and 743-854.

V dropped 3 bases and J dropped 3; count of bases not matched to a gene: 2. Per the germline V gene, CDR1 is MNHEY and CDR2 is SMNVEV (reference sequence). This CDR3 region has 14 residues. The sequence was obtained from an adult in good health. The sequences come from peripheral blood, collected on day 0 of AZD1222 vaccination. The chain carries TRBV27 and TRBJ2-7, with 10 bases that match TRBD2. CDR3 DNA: TGTGCCAGCAGTTTGGCTAGCGGGAGCTACGAGCAGTACTTC. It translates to CASSLASGSYEQYF.